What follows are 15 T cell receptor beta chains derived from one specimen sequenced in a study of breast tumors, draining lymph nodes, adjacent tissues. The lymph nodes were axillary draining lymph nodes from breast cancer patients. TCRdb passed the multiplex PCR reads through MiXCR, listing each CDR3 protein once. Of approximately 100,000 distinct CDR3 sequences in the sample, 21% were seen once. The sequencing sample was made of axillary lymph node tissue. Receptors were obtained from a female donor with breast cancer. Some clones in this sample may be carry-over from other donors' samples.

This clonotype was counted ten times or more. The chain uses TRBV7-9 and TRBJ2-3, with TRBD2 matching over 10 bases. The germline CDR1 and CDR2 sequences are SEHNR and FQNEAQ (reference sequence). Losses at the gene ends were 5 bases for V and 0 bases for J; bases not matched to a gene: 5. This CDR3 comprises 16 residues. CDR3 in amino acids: CASSATSGYSTDTQYF. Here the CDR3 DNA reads TGTGCCAGCAGCGCGACTAGCGGGTATAGCACAGATACGCAGTATTTT. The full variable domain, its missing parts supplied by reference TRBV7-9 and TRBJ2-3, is DTGVSQNPRHKITKRGQNVTFRCDPISEHNRLYWYRQTLGQGPEFLTYFQNEAQLEKSRLLSDRFSAERPKGSFSTLEIQRTEQGDSAMYLCASSATSGYSTDTQYFGPGTRLTVL.

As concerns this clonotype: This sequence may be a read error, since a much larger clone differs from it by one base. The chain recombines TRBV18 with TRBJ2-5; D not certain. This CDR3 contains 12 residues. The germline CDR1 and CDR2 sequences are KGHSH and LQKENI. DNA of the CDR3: TGTGCCAGCTCACCGAATCAGGAGATCCAGTACTTC. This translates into CASSPNQEIQYF.

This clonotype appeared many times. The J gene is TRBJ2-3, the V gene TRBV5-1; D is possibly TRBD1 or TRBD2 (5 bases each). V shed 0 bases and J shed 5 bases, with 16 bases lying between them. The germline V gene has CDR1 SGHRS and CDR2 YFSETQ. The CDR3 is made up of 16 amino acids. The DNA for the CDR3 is TGCGCCAGCAGCTTGGGGAGAGGGGATTTTCGAGATACGCAGTATTTT. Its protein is CASSLGRGDFRDTQYF.

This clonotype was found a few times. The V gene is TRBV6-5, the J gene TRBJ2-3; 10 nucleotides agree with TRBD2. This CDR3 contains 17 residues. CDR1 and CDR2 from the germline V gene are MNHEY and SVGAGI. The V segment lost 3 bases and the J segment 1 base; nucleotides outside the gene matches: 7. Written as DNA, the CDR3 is TGTGCCAGCAGTTATTTATTAGCGGGGGGCGGCACAGATACGCAGTATTTT. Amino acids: CASSYLLAGGGTDTQYF.

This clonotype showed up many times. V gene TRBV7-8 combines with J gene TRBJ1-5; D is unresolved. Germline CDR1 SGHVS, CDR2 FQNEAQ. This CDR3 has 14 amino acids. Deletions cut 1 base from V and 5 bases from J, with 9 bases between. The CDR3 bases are TGTGCCAGCAGCTTAGACCGTAGTCATCAGCCCCAGCATTTT. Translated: CASSLDRSHQPQHF.

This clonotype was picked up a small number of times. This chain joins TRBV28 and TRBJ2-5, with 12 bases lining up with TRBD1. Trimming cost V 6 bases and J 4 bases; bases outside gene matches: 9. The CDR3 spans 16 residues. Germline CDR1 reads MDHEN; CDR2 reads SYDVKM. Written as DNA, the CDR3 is TGTGCCAGCAGCCCTACCCTGGGACAGGGGGCAGAGACCCAGTACTTC. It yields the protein CASSPTLGQGAETQYF. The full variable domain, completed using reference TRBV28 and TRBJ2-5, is DVKVTQSSRYLVKRTGEKVFLECVQDMDHENMFWYRQDPGLGLRLIYFSYDVKMKEKGDIPEGYSVSREKKERFSLILESASTNQTSMYLCASSPTLGQGAETQYFGPGTRLLVL.

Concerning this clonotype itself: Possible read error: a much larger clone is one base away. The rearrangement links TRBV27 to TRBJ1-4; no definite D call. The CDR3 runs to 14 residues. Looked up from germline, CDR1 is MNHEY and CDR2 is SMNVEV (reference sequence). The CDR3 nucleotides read TGTGCCAGCAGTTTAGTGGCAACTAATGAAAAACTGGTTTTT. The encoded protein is CASSLVATNEKLVF.

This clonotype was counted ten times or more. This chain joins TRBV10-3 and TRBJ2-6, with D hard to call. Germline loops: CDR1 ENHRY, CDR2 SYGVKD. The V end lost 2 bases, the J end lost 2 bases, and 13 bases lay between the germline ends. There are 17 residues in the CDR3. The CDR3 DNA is TGTGCCATCAGTGAGAACCCAATTGCCGCTGGGGCCAACGTCCTGACTTTC. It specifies CAISENPIAAGANVLTF.

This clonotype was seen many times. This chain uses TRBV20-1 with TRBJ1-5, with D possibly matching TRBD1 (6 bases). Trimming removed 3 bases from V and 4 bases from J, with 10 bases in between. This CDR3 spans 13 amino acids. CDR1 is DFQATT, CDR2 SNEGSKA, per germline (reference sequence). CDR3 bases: TGCAGTGCTAGCGCGGACAGAAATCAGCCCCAGCATTTT. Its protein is CSASADRNQPQHF.

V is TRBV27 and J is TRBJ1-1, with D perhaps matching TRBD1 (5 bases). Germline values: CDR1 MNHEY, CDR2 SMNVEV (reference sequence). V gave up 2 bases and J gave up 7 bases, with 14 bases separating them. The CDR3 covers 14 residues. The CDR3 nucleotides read TGTGCCAGCAGTTTAGCTAACAGGTTCGGTGAAGCTTTCTTT. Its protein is CASSLANRFGEAFF.

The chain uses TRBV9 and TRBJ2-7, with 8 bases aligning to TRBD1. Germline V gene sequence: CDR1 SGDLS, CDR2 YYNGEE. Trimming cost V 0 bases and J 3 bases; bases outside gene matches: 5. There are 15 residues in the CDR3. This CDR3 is CASSVGRDRNYEQYF. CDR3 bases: TGTGCCAGCAGCGTAGGTAGGGACAGGAACTACGAGCAGTACTTC.

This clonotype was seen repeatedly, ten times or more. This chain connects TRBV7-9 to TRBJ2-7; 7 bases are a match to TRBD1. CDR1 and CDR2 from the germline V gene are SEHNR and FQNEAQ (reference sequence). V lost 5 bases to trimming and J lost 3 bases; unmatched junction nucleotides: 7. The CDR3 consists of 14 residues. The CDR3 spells CASSPQGQYYEQYF. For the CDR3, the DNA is TGTGCCAGCAGCCCCCAGGGACAGTACTACGAGCAGTACTTC.

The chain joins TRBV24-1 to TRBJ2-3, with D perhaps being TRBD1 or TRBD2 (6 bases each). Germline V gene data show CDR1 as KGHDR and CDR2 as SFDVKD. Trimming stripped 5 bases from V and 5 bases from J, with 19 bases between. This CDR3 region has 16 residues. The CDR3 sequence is CATSGVTGPSVDTQYF. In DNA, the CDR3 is TGTGCCACCAGTGGCGTCACAGGGCCTAGCGTAGATACGCAGTATTTT.

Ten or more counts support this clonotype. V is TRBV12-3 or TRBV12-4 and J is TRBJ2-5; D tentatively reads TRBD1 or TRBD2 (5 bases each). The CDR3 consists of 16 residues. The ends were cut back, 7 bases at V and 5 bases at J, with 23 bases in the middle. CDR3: CASKPSRGSLGETQYF. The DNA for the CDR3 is TGTGCCAGCAAACCATCCCGGGGCAGCTTGGGTGAGACCCAGTACTTC.

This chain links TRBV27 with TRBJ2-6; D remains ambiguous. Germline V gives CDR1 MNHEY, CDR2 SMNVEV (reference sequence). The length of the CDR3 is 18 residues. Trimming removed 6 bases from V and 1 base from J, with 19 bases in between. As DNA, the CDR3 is TGTGCCAGCAGCAACTCGGTGGGCGGCCGATCTGGGGCCAACGTCCTGACTTTC. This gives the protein CASSNSVGGRSGANVLTF.